A single sample gave rise to the 24 T cell receptor beta chains below, sequenced in a study of blood T cell repertoires in COVID-19. TCRdb keeps only in-frame clones here, not all; method: immunoSEQ multiplex PCR. The repertoire includes 200,000 to 300,000 clones, approximately 90% of them detected once, and roughly 3.3% sits in the top ten. Sequenced: peripheral blood. Receptors were obtained from a woman between 40 and 50 years old with acute or convalescent COVID-19.

This clone was counted once. The gene calls are TRBV2 and TRBJ2-3; D perhaps matches TRBD2 (6 bases). CDR3 length equals 13 residues. Germline V lookup: CDR1 SNHLY, CDR2 FYNNEI. V was pared by 9 bases and J by 0 bases, with 10 bases between. As DNA, the CDR3 is TGTGCCAGAAGCGGGTCTAGCACAGATACGCAGTATTTT. It yields the protein CARSGSSTDTQYF.

The J gene is TRBJ1-3, the V gene TRBV5-4, with TRBD1 matching 7 bases. Germline-derived CDR1 and CDR2 are SGHNT and YYREEE (reference sequence). V trimming: 3 bases; J trimming: 3 bases; junction bases outside the gene matches: 6. This CDR3 is built from 15 residues. CDR3 bases: TGTGCCAGCAGCTCGGGACAGAGCTATGGAAACACCATATATTTT. Residues: CASSSGQSYGNTIYF.

This chain links TRBV30 with TRBJ2-5, with D possibly being TRBD2 (6 bases). Per the germline V gene, CDR1 is GTSNPN and CDR2 is SVGIG (reference sequence). The V end was cut by 1 base, the J end by 5 bases, with 17 bases between. CDR3 size: 15 residues. CDR3 nucleotides: TGTGCCTGGAGTGCGGGGCGGGGCGAGGGGGAGACCCAGTACTTC. Amino acids: CAWSAGRGEGETQYF.

The chain employs TRBV7-8 and TRBJ1-6, with D unclear. With 5 bases removed from V and 8 bases from J, the gap between germline ends came to 13 bases. CDR3 length: 14 residues. Germline assignment: CDR1 SGHVS and CDR2 FQNEAQ. CDR3 sequence: CASSQVSSDSPLHF. The CDR3 nucleotides read TGTGCCAGCAGCCAAGTTTCGAGTGATTCACCCCTCCACTTT.

This chain connects TRBV7-2 to TRBJ2-4; 10 nucleotides align to TRBD2. J was trimmed by 8 bases and V by 1 base; bases with no gene match: 5. The CDR3 runs 15 residues. CDR1 and CDR2 (germline): SGHTA, FQGNSA. The CDR3 nucleotides read TGTGCCAGCAGCTTAGAGCGGGGGGGCTCGGACATTCAGTACTTC. Its protein is CASSLERGGSDIQYF.

The genes are TRBV25-1 and TRBJ2-1, with D tentatively TRBD1 (5 bases). CDR3 size: 14 residues. Trimming stripped 10 bases from V and 5 bases from J, with 18 bases between. CDR1 is MGHDK and CDR2 is SYGVNS in the germline V gene. CDR3 protein: CATALGQINNEQFF. The DNA of the CDR3 is TGTGCCACCGCCTTGGGGCAGATAAACAATGAGCAGTTCTTC.

This clone is labeled medium-sized (0.01 to 0.1%). This sequence joins TRBV7-8 and TRBJ2-5, with D possibly being TRBD1 (5 bases). The germline gives CDR1 SGHVS, CDR2 FQNEAQ. There are 15 residues in the CDR3. Trimming stripped 6 bases from V and 5 bases from J, with 19 bases between. The CDR3 nucleotides read TGTGCCAGCAGGCTGGGGCAGTCCTCTCGGGAGACCCAGTACTTC. This encodes CASRLGQSSRETQYF. Filled out from reference TRBV7-8 and TRBJ2-5, the complete variable domain reads GAGVSQSPRYKVAKRGQDVALRCDPISGHVSLFWYQQALGQGPEFLTYFQNEAQLDKSGLPSDRFFAERPEGSVSTLKIQRTQQEDSAVYLCASRLGQSSRETQYFGPGTRLLVL.

The J gene is TRBJ2-5, the V gene TRBV9, with D maybe TRBD2 (6 bases). V dropped 0 bases and J dropped 5 bases, with 20 bases sitting between them. The germline V gene has CDR1 SGDLS and CDR2 YYNGEE. The CDR3 extends over 17 amino acids. The CDR3 spells CASSVGEPDGGGETQYF. The CDR3 bases are TGTGCCAGCAGCGTAGGAGAGCCTGACGGGGGTGGGGAGACCCAGTACTTC.

This clone was observed a handful of times. This rearrangement joins TRBV6-1 to TRBJ1-2, with TRBD1 matching over 7 bases. Germline V gene lookup returns CDR1 MNHNS and CDR2 SASEGT. The CDR3 contains 15 residues. Unmatched junction bases numbered 10, after V lost 3 bases and J lost 6 bases. Here the CDR3 reads CASSDGPGTVDGYTF. CDR3 nucleotides: TGTGCCAGCAGTGATGGGCCAGGGACAGTTGATGGCTACACCTTC.

This clone was recorded only once. V and J are TRBV11-3 and TRBJ1-5; D is possibly TRBD1 (6 bases). Per the germline V gene, CDR1 is SGHNT and CDR2 is YENEEA. This CDR3 is 17 amino acids long. The V end was cut by 0 bases, the J end by 2 bases, with 14 bases between. Written as DNA, the CDR3 is TGTGCCAGCAGCTTAGATCGGGCAGGGGTTTGCAATCAGCCCCAGCATTTT. As protein: CASSLDRAGVCNQPQHF.

V usage is TRBV5-1 and J usage is TRBJ1-2, with 9 bases matching TRBD1. V gave up 2 bases and J gave up 5 bases; unmatched junction bases: 4. Per germline, CDR1 SGHRS and CDR2 YFSETQ. This CDR3 region has 14 residues. The CDR3 sequence is CASSLQGQGYGYTF. As DNA, the CDR3 is TGCGCCAGCAGCTTACAAGGACAGGGGTATGGCTACACCTTC.

Concerning this clone: Other nucleotide sequences in the sample specify the same CDR3. The rearrangement uses TRBV5-1 and TRBJ1-1, with D possibly being TRBD1 (5 bases). V lost 4 bases and J 0 bases, leaving 7 bases between the germline ends. The CDR3 covers 13 residues. CDR1 and CDR2 from the germline V gene are SGHRS and YFSETQ. CDR3 DNA: TGCGCCAGCAGCCTGACAGTGAACACTGAAGCTTTCTTT. Its translation is CASSLTVNTEAFF.

The chain combines TRBV24-1 with TRBJ1-2; weak D call: TRBD1 (5 bases). The CDR3 totals 14 residues. From germline, CDR1 is KGHDR and CDR2 SFDVKD. V was pared by 3 bases and J by 6 bases, with 13 bases between. The CDR3 coding sequence is TGTGCCACCAGTGATGATTGGGGGGTTCATGGCTACACCTTC. Encoded protein: CATSDDWGVHGYTF.

The CDR3 protein is CASSLARYNEQFF. The CDR3 DNA sequence: TGCGCCAGCAGCTTGGCCCGGTACAATGAGCAGTTCTTC. The chain combines TRBV5-1 with TRBJ2-1; D is ambiguous. This CDR3 region has 13 residues. The germline gives CDR1 SGHRS, CDR2 YFSETQ. Trimming removed 0 bases from V and 4 bases from J, with 5 bases in between.

This chain connects TRBV5-6 to TRBJ1-2; 8 bases match TRBD1. Per the germline V gene, CDR1 is SGHDT and CDR2 is YYEEEE. The CDR3 extends over 14 amino acids. V dropped 4 bases and J dropped 3; count of bases not matched to a gene: 5. As DNA, the CDR3 is TGTGCCAGCAGCCCGGGGACAGGTTACTATGGCTACACCTTC. Translation gives CASSPGTGYYGYTF.

V gene TRBV10-1 combines with J gene TRBJ2-7; 12 nucleotides line up with TRBD2. Germline loops: CDR1 WNHNN, CDR2 SYGVQD (reference sequence). The CDR3 spans 15 residues. The V segment lost 5 bases and the J segment 8 bases; nucleotides outside the gene matches: 10. CDR3 in amino acids: CASSQLTSGGAQQYV. The DNA for the CDR3 is TGCGCCAGCAGTCAACTGACTAGCGGGGGCGCCCAGCAGTACGTC.

V is TRBV10-3 and J is TRBJ1-1; the D is unclear. Trimming cost V 4 bases and J 1 base, with 13 bases left between them. CDR1 and CDR2 (germline): ENHRY, SYGVKD. The CDR3 length is 15 residues. This chain's CDR3 is CAISVANNPNTEAFF. The CDR3 DNA reads as TGTGCCATCAGTGTAGCAAACAACCCGAACACTGAAGCTTTCTTT.

The count of this clone is one. The chain links TRBV9 to TRBJ2-5; D remains ambiguous. CDR1 and CDR2 (germline): SGDLS, YYNGEE. The CDR3 spans 12 residues. Trimming cost V 4 bases and J 5 bases, with 9 bases left between them. The CDR3 sequence: CASSPSAETQYF. The CDR3 DNA reads as TGTGCCAGCAGCCCCAGCGCGGAGACCCAGTACTTC.

As concerns this clone: The same CDR3 also results from other DNA sequences found in this sample. CDR3 residues: CASSEERLAGSVEVPPLYEQYV. In nucleotides, the CDR3 is TGTGCCAGCAGTGAAGAGAGGCTAGCGGGGTCCGTAGAAGTCCCACCTCTCTACGAGCAGTACGTC. The chain employs TRBV6-1 and TRBJ2-7; 9 nucleotides match TRBD2. Losses at the gene ends were 1 base for V and 3 bases for J; bases not matched to a gene: 25. Germline CDR1 and CDR2: MNHNS and SASEGT. CDR3 size: 22 residues.

This chain joins TRBV5-1 and TRBJ2-3; TRBD2 matches 7 bases. The CDR3 totals 17 residues. Germline CDR1 reads SGHRS; CDR2 reads YFSETQ. V was pared by 1 base and J by 3 bases, with 11 bases of the junction left unmatched. The CDR3 DNA is TGCGCCAGCAGCTTGAGCGGGACGCCGAGAGCAACAGATACGCAGTATTTT. Translation: CASSLSGTPRATDTQYF.

The chain is built from TRBV20-1 and TRBJ2-1; maybe TRBD2 (5 bases). Trimming pared 3 bases from V and 10 bases from J, leaving 10 bases between. Germline CDR1 DFQATT, CDR2 SNEGSKA (reference sequence). There are 11 residues in the CDR3. The CDR3 DNA is TGCAGTGCTAGGGGCGGGCTGGAGCAGTTCTTC. Amino acid sequence: CSARGGLEQFF.

The chain combines TRBV19 with TRBJ2-2, with D perhaps TRBD1 (5 bases). Trimming pared 7 bases from V and 3 bases from J, leaving 15 bases between. The CDR3 length is 15 residues. CDR1 is LNHDA and CDR2 is SQIVND in the germline V gene (reference sequence). The DNA of the CDR3 is TGTGCCAGTATCCAGGGTATTTCCTACACCGGGGAGCTGTTTTTT. Translation: CASIQGISYTGELFF.

The rearrangement links TRBV4-1 to TRBJ2-1, with TRBD2 matching 10 bases. CDR1 and CDR2 (germline): MGHRA, YSYEKL. V lost 1 base and J lost 7; bases outside the gene matches: 7. This CDR3 spans 16 amino acids. The CDR3 reads CASSQASGGEGNEQFF. The CDR3 coding sequence is TGCGCCAGCAGCCAAGCGAGCGGGGGGGAGGGGAATGAGCAGTTCTTC.

This clone was seen a single time. The chain has TRBV15 and TRBJ1-5, with 7 bases matching TRBD1. The CDR3 is 16 amino acids. Per the germline V gene, CDR1 is LNHNV and CDR2 is YYDKDF (reference sequence). After removal of 0 bases from V and 7 bases from J, the junction contained 9 bases not matched to a gene. The CDR3 protein is CATSRDFTGVVQPQHF. In nucleotides, the CDR3 is TGTGCCACCAGCAGAGATTTCACAGGGGTGGTGCAGCCCCAGCATTTT.